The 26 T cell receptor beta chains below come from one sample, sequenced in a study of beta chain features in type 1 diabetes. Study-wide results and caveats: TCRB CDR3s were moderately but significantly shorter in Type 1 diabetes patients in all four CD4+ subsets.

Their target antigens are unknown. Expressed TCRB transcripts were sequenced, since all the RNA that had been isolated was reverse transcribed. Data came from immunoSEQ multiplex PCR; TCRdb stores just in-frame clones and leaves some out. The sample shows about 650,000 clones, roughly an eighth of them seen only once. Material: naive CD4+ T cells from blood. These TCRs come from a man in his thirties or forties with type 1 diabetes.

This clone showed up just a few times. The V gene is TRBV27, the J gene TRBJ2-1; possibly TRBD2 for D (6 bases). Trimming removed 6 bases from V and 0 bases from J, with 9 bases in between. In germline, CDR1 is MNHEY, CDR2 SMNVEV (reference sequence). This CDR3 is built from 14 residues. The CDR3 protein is CASREGPSYNEQFF. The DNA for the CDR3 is TGTGCCAGCAGGGAGGGCCCCTCCTACAATGAGCAGTTCTTC.

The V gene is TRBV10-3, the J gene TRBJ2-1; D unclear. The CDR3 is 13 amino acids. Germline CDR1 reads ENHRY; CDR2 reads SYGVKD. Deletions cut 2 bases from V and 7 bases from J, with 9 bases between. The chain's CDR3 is CAISEGPGNEQFF. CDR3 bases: TGTGCCATCAGTGAGGGACCGGGTAATGAGCAGTTCTTC.

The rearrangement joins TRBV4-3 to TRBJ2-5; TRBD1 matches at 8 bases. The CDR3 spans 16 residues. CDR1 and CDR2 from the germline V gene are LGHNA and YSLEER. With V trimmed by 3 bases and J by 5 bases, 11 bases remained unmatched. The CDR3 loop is CASSQVLGQGGETQYF. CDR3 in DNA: TGCGCCAGCAGCCAGGTCCTCGGACAGGGCGGCGAGACCCAGTACTTC.

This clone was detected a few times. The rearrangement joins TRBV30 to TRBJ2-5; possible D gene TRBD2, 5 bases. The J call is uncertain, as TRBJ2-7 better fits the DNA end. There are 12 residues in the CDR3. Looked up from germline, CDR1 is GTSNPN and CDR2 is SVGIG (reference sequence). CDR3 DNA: TGTGCCTGGAGGAGGGTAGGCAGCGAGCAGTACTTC. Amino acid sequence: CAWRRVGSEQYF.

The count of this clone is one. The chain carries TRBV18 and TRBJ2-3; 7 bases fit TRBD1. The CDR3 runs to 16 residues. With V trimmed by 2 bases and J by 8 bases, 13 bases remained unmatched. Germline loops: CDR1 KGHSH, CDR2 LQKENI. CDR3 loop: CASSPMETGNDGTQYF. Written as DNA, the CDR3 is TGTGCCAGCTCACCAATGGAGACAGGGAACGATGGTACGCAGTATTTT.

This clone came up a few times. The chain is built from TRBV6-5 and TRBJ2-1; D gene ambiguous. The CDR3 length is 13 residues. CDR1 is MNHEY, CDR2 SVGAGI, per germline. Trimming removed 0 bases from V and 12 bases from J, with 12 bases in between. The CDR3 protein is CASSYSRSARQFF. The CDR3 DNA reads TGTGCCAGCAGTTACTCCCGCTCGGCCCGGCAGTTCTTC.

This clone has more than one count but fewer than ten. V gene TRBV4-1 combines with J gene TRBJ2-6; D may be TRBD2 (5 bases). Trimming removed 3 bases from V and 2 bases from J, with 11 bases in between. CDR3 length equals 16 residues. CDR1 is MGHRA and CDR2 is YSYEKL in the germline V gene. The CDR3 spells CASSQGERTGANVLTF. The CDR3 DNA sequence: TGCGCCAGCAGCCAGGGAGAGAGGACTGGGGCCAACGTCCTGACTTTC.

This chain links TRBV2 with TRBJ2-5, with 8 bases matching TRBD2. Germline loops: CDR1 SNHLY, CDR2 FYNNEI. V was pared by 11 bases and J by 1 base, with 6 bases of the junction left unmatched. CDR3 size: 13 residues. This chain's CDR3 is CASNGLAQETQYF. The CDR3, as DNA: TGTGCCTCCAATGGACTAGCCCAAGAGACCCAGTACTTC. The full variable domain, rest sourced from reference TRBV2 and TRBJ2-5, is EPEVTQTPSHQVTQMGQEVILRCVPISNHLYFYWYRQILGQKVEFLVSFYNNEISEKSEIFDDQFSVERPDGSNFTLKIRSTKLEDSAMYFCASNGLAQETQYFGPGTRLLVL.

The CDR3, as DNA: TGTGCCAGCAGCCGAGGGGGGGCTGGAAACACCATATATTTT. This codes for CASSRGGAGNTIYF. J is TRBJ1-3 and V is TRBV7-2; tentative D call: TRBD1 (6 bases). CDR1 and CDR2 from the germline V gene are SGHTA and FQGNSA. V lost 5 bases and J lost 2, with 10 bases in between. The CDR3 covers 14 residues.

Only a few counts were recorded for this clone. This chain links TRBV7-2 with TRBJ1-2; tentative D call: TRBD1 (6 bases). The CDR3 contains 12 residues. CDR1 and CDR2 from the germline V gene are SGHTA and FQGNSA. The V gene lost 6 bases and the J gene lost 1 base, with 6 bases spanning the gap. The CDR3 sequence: CASRDSNYGYTF. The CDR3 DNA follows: TGTGCCAGCAGGGACAGTAACTATGGCTACACCTTC.

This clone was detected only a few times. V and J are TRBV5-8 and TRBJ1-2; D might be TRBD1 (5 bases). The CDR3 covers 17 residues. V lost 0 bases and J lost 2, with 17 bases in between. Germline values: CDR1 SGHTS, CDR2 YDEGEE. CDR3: CASSLDGTDHENYGYTF. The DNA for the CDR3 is TGTGCCAGCAGCTTGGACGGGACGGACCATGAGAACTATGGCTACACCTTC.

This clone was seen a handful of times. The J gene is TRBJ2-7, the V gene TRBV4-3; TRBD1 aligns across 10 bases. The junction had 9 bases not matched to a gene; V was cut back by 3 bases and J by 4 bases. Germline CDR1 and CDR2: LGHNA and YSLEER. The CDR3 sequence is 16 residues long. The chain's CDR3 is CASSQVFAGQGYEQYF. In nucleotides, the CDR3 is TGCGCCAGCAGCCAGGTATTCGCGGGACAGGGGTACGAGCAGTACTTC.

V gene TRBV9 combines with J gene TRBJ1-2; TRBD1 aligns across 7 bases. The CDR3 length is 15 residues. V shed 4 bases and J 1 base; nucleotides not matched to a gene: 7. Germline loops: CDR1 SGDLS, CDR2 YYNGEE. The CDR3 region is CASSNDRDHNYGYTF. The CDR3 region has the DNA TGTGCCAGCAGCAACGACAGGGACCATAACTATGGCTACACCTTC.

CDR3 in DNA: TGCGCCAGCAGCACGGGACTAGCTAACGAGCAGTACTTC. This gives the protein CASSTGLANEQYF. This chain joins TRBV5-1 and TRBJ2-7; 9 bases map to TRBD2. Germline CDR1 is SGHRS and CDR2 is YFSETQ. The CDR3 totals 13 residues. V lost 4 bases to trimming and J lost 5 bases; unmatched junction nucleotides: 4.

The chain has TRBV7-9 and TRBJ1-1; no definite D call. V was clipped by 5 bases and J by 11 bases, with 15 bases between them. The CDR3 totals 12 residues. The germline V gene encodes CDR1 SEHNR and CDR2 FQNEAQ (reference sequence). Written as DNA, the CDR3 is TGTGCCAGCAGCGCATCGGCAGGCGAGGCTTTCTTT. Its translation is CASSASAGEAFF.

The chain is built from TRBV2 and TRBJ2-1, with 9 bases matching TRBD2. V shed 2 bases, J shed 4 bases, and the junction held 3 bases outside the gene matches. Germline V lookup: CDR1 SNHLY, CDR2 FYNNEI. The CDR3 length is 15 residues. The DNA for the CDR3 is TGTGCCAGCAGTGAATTAAGCGGGGGGTACAATGAGCAGTTCTTC. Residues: CASSELSGGYNEQFF.

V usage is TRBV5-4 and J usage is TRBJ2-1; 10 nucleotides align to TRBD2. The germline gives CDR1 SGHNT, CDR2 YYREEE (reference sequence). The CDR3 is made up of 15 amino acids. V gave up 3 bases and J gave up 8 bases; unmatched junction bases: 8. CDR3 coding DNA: TGTGCCAGCAGCTACACTACTAGCGGGGTCTATGAGCAGTTCTTC. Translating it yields CASSYTTSGVYEQFF.

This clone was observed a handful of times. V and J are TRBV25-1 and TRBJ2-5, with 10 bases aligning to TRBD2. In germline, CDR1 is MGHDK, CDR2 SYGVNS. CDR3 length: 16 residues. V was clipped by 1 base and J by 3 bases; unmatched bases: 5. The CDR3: CASSEWPSGGKETQYF. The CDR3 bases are TGTGCCAGCAGTGAATGGCCTAGCGGGGGAAAAGAGACCCAGTACTTC.

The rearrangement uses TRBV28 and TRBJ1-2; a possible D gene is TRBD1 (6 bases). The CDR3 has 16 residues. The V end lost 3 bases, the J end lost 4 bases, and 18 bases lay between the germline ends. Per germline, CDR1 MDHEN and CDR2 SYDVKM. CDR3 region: CASSFHPGGATYGYTF. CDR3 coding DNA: TGTGCCAGCAGTTTCCACCCCGGGGGGGCGACCTATGGCTACACCTTC.

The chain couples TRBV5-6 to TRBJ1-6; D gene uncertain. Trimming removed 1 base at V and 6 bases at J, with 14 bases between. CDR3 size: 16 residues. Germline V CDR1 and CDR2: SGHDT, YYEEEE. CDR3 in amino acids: CASSLNPSNTNSPLHF. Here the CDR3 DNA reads TGTGCCAGCAGCTTGAACCCCAGTAACACTAATTCACCCCTCCACTTT.

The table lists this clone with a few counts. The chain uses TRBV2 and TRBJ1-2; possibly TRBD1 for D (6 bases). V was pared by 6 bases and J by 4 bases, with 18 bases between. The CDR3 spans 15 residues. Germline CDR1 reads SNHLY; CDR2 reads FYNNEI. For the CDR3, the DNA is TGTGCCAGCAGCGACTATGGACAGTGGGGCTATGGCTACACCTTC. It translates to CASSDYGQWGYGYTF.

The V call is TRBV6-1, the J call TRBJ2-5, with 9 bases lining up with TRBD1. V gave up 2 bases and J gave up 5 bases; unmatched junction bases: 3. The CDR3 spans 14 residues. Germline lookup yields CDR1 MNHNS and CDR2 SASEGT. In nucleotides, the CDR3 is TGTGCCAGCAGTGAAAACAGGGGGCGGGAGACCCAGTACTTC. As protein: CASSENRGRETQYF.

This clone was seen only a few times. The CDR3 protein is CASSPNRHWTPEAFF. CDR3 sequence (DNA): TGTGCCAGCAGCCCGAATAGGCATTGGACCCCTGAAGCTTTCTTT. The V call is TRBV5-6, the J call TRBJ1-1; no definite D call. The germline CDR1 and CDR2 sequences are SGHDT and YYEEEE. CDR3 size: 15 residues. Trimming cost V 4 bases and J 6 bases, with 19 bases left between them. The full variable domain, rest sourced from reference TRBV5-6 and TRBJ1-1, is DAGVTQSPTHLIKTRGQQVTLRCSPKSGHDTVSWYQQALGQGPQFIFQYYEEEERQRGNFPDRFSGHQFPNYSSELNVNALLLGDSALYLCASSPNRHWTPEAFFGQGTRLTVV.

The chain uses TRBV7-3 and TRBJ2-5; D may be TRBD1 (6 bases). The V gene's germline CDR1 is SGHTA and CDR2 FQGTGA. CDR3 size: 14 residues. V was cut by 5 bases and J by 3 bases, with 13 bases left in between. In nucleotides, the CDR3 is TGTGCCAGCAGCCCCTCTGGACAGAAAGAGACCCAGTACTTC. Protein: CASSPSGQKETQYF.

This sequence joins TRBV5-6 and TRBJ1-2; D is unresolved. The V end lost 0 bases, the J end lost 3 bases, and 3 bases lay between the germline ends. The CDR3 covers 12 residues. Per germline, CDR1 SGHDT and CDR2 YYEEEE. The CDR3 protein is CASSLGDYGYTF. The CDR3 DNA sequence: TGTGCCAGCAGCTTGGGAGACTATGGCTACACCTTC.

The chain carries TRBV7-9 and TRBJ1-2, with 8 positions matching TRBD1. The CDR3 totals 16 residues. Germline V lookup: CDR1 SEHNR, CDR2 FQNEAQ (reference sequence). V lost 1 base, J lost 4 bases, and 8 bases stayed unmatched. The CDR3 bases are TGTGCCAGCAGCTTAGAAAGGCCCGACAGGGGCTATGGCTACACCTTC. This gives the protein CASSLERPDRGYGYTF.